These 16 T cell receptor beta chains originate from one sample sequenced in a study of T-cell reconstitution after alpha-beta-depleted transplantation in children. Preparation of the TCRbeta library used unique molecular identifiers. Each CDR3 protein gets one entry after TCRdb re-called the PCR reads with MiXCR. The sample has about 830,000 distinct CDR3 sequences; roughly 15% are singletons. Here the sequenced sample was PBMCs, mostly from graft donor cells, taken 360 days after TCRalphabeta/CD19-depleted stem cell transplant. Source of these receptors: a male patient younger than 18 who had a stem cell transplant for acute lymphoblastic leukemia, so the T cells may come from the graft donor.

This clonotype was seen only a few times. V is TRBV7-9 and J is TRBJ2-1; D ambiguous. Germline loops: CDR1 SEHNR, CDR2 FQNEAQ (reference sequence). The V end was cut by 5 bases, the J end by 2 bases, with 13 bases between. This CDR3 has 15 residues. CDR3 sequence (DNA): TGTGCCAGCAGCCCCCCGGCAGGCCCCTACAATGAGCAGTTCTTC. Protein sequence: CASSPPAGPYNEQFF.

This clonotype was seen more than once but under ten times. The V and J genes are TRBV29-1 and TRBJ2-3, with a tentative D call TRBD2 (6 bases). V lost 3 bases and J lost 3, with 13 bases in between. The CDR3 extends over 14 amino acids. Per germline, CDR1 SQVTM and CDR2 ANQGSEA. CDR3 amino acids: CSVELQGGTDTQYF. CDR3 in DNA: TGCAGCGTTGAGCTTCAGGGAGGAACAGATACGCAGTATTTT.

The V call is TRBV12-3 or TRBV12-4, the J call TRBJ1-1; TRBD1 matches 7 bases. The CDR3 runs to 14 residues. After removal of 8 bases from V and 5 bases from J, the junction contained 11 bases not matched to a gene. The CDR3 DNA follows: TGTGCCAGCCACCCCAATTTCAGGGGGACTGAAGCTTTCTTT. It yields the protein CASHPNFRGTEAFF.

This clonotype was seen a few times. The chain uses TRBV27 and TRBJ2-1; no definite D call. The CDR3 is 15 amino acids. Between the trimmed V and J ends, which lost 1 base and 12 bases, there was a span of 19 bases. CDR1 is MNHEY, CDR2 SMNVEV, per germline (reference sequence). CDR3 loop: CASSLLAGSRFGQFF. For the CDR3, the DNA is TGTGCCAGCAGTTTATTAGCCGGAAGTCGTTTTGGGCAGTTCTTC.

The chain combines TRBV20-1 with TRBJ2-1; 13 positions agree with TRBD2. There are 18 residues in the CDR3. The germline gives CDR1 DFQATT, CDR2 SNEGSKA (reference sequence). Trimming removed 4 bases from V and 1 base from J; junction bases left unmatched: 10. The CDR3, as DNA: TGCAGTGCTACACGTAGGACTAGCGGGAGTAGGTCCTACAATGAGCAGTTCTTC. Its translation: CSATRRTSGSRSYNEQFF.

This clonotype occurred a few times. The V call is TRBV5-1, the J call TRBJ1-2; TRBD1 is a possible D gene (5 bases). Trimming cost V 2 bases and J 8 bases, with 16 bases left between them. The CDR3 consists of 14 residues. Germline CDR1 reads SGHRS; CDR2 reads YFSETQ. In DNA form, the CDR3 reads TGCGCCAGCAGCTTTGAGGGGCCAGGGCAGGGCTACACCTTC. Translating gives CASSFEGPGQGYTF. Variable domain in full (rest from reference TRBV5-1 and TRBJ1-2): KAGVTQTPRYLIKTRGQQVTLSCSPISGHRSVSWYQQTPGQGLQFLFEYFSETQRNKGNFPGRFSGRQFSNSRSEMNVSTLELGDSALYLCASSFEGPGQGYTFGSGTRLTVV.

The chain links TRBV7-3 to TRBJ2-3, with 7 bases aligning to TRBD2. The CDR3 sequence is 16 residues long. V gave up 5 bases and J gave up 2 bases; unmatched junction bases: 10. Germline V CDR1 and CDR2: SGHTA, FQGTGA. The CDR3 DNA reads TGTGCCAGCAGCGGAATAGCGGGTGGTTTCACAGATACGCAGTATTTT. Encoded protein: CASSGIAGGFTDTQYF. Variable domain in full (rest from reference TRBV7-3 and TRBJ2-3): GAGVSQTPSNKVTEKGKYVELRCDPISGHTALYWYRQSLGQGPEFLIYFQGTGAADDSGLPNDRFFAVRPEGSVSTLKIQRTERGDSAVYLCASSGIAGGFTDTQYFGPGTRLTVL.

This clonotype showed up just a few times. This chain joins TRBV7-9 and TRBJ2-4, with 9 nucleotides matching TRBD2. Unmatched junction bases numbered 10, after V lost 1 base and J lost 0 bases. CDR3 length equals 19 residues. Per germline, CDR1 SEHNR and CDR2 FQNEAQ (reference sequence). Here the CDR3 DNA reads TGTGCCAGCAGCTTAGAACGTGTAGCGGGAGCTTCAGCCAAAAACATTCAGTACTTC. Amino acids: CASSLERVAGASAKNIQYF.

This clonotype was observed a few times. The V and J genes are TRBV5-1 and TRBJ2-3, with TRBD2 matching 9 bases. CDR1 and CDR2 (germline): SGHRS, YFSETQ. The V segment lost 0 bases and the J segment 2 bases; nucleotides outside the gene matches: 7. This CDR3 spans 17 amino acids. The CDR3 DNA sequence: TGCGCCAGCAGCTTGGCGCGGGAGGGATGGTACACAGATACGCAGTATTTT. It translates to CASSLAREGWYTDTQYF. The full variable domain, in which reference TRBV5-1 and TRBJ2-3 provide the parts outside the CDR3, is KAGVTQTPRYLIKTRGQQVTLSCSPISGHRSVSWYQQTPGQGLQFLFEYFSETQRNKGNFPGRFSGRQFSNSRSEMNVSTLELGDSALYLCASSLAREGWYTDTQYFGPGTRLTVL.

Many counts were recorded for this clonotype. The chain couples TRBV7-9 to TRBJ2-3; possibly TRBD1 for D (6 bases). Germline loops: CDR1 SEHNR, CDR2 FQNEAQ (reference sequence). V dropped 9 bases and J dropped 2 bases, with 12 bases sitting between them. This CDR3 has 13 residues. The CDR3 sequence is CARDSPHTDTQYF. DNA of the CDR3: TGTGCCAGGGACAGTCCCCACACAGATACGCAGTATTTT.

The table lists this clonotype with a few counts. This chain connects TRBV5-1 to TRBJ2-7, with 10 bases aligning to TRBD1. CDR1 SGHRS and CDR2 YFSETQ come from the germline V gene. The trim removed 1 base at V and 7 bases at J, leaving 8 bases unmatched. The CDR3 has 15 residues. The CDR3 DNA follows: TGCGCCAGCAGCTTGTCCGGGACAGGGGTGGGGGAGCAGTACTTC. Amino acid sequence: CASSLSGTGVGEQYF.

About this clonotype itself: The CDR3 does not end in the conserved phenylalanine or tryptophan, so this is likely a read error. The chain joins TRBV7-8 to TRBJ2-7; D unclear. This CDR3 region has 13 residues. From germline, CDR1 is SGHVS and CDR2 FQNEAQ. Trimming shortened V by 1 base and J by 3 bases, and 7 bases separated the two germline ends. As DNA, the CDR3 is TGTGCCAGCAGCTTAGAGACCCACTACGAGCAGTACTGC. Its translation is CASSLETHYEQYC.

The gene calls are TRBV7-9 and TRBJ1-1; TRBD1 agrees at 7 bases. Germline V lookup: CDR1 SEHNR, CDR2 FQNEAQ (reference sequence). CDR3 length equals 15 residues. V was pared by 6 bases and J by 0 bases, with 7 bases of the junction left unmatched. The CDR3 reads CASSQRQGVNTEAFF. The CDR3 nucleotides read TGTGCCAGCAGTCAAAGACAGGGCGTGAACACTGAAGCTTTCTTT.

The chain recombines TRBV11-3 with TRBJ1-1; D is unresolved. The CDR3 consists of 16 residues. Trimming removed 1 base at V and 0 bases at J, with 12 bases between. Germline CDR1 and CDR2: SGHNT and YENEEA. The CDR3 sequence: CASSLVPGVMNTEAFF. DNA of the CDR3: TGTGCCAGCAGCTTAGTTCCCGGGGTTATGAACACTGAAGCTTTCTTT.

Only a few counts were recorded for this clonotype. The chain couples TRBV5-6 to TRBJ2-7; D possibly corresponds to TRBD1 (5 bases). Germline CDR1 is SGHDT and CDR2 is YYEEEE. This CDR3 spans 15 amino acids. Trimming took 6 bases from V and 3 from J, leaving 19 bases between them. CDR3 DNA sequence: TGTGCCAGCAACCGAAGGGGTTTAAGGCTCTACGAGCAGTACTTC. Its translation: CASNRRGLRLYEQYF. Combining the CDR3 with reference TRBV5-6 and TRBJ2-7 gives the whole variable domain DAGVTQSPTHLIKTRGQQVTLRCSPKSGHDTVSWYQQALGQGPQFIFQYYEEEERQRGNFPDRFSGHQFPNYSSELNVNALLLGDSALYLCASNRRGLRLYEQYFGPGTRLTVT.

This chain uses TRBV29-1 with TRBJ1-2, with D possibly TRBD1 on 5 matching bases. CDR1 and CDR2 from the germline V gene are SQVTM and ANQGSEA. CDR3 length equals 13 residues. V gave up 6 bases and J gave up 7 bases, with 18 bases separating them. CDR3 bases: TGCAGCGTACCGGACCGGCTGGGGGTTGGCTACACCTTC. This encodes CSVPDRLGVGYTF.